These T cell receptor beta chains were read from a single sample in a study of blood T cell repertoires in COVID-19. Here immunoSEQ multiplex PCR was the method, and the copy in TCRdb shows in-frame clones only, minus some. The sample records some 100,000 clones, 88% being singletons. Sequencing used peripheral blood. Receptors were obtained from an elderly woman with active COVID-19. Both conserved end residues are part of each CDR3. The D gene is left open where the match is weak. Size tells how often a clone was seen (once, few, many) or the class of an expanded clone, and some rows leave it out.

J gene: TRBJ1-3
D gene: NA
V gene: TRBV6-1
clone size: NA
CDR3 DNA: TGTGCCAGCAGTGAAGGCAGGGGACCCCCTGGAAACACCATATATTTT
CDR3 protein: CASSEGRGPPGNTIYF

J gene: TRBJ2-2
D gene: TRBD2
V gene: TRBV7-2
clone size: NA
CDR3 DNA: TGTGCCAGCAGCTTCCCGGGACTAGCGGGAGGGGAGCTGTTTTTT
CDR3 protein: CASSFPGLAGGELFF

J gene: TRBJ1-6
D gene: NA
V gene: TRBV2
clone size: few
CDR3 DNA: TGTGCCAGCAGCCTCTGGGGCCCATTCTATAATTCACCCCTCCACTTT
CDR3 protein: CASSLWGPFYNSPLHF

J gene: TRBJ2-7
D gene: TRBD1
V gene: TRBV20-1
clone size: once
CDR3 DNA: TGCAGTGCGGGGACAGGGTACGAGCAGTACTTC
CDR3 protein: CSAGTGYEQYF

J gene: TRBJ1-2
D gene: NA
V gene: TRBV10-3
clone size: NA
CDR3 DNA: TGTGCCATCAGGGCGGAAAAAGCTAACTATGGCTACACCTTC
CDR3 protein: CAIRAEKANYGYTF

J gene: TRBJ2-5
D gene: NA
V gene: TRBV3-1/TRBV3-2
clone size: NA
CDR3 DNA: TGTGCCAGCACGACAGGAGATTGGACCCAGTACTTC
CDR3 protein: CASTTGDWTQYF

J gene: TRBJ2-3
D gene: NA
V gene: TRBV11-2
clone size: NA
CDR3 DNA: TGTGCCAGCAGCTCCCGGCGGGTATTAGATACGCAGTATTTT
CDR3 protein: CASSSRRVLDTQYF

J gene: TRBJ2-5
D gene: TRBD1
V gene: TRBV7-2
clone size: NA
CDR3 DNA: TGTGCCAGCAGTTTAGCCCGAATTGCGGGACAGGGGGGACTAGAGACCCAGTACTTC
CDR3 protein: CASSLARIAGQGGLETQYF

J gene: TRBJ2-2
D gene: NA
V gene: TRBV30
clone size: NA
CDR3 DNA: TGTGCCAATACAGGTTTGACCGGGGAGCTGTTTTTT
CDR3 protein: CANTGLTGELFF

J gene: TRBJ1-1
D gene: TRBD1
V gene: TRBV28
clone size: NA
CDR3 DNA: TGTGCCAGCAGTCCCACAGGGGACACTGAAGCTTTCTTT
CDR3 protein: CASSPTGDTEAFF

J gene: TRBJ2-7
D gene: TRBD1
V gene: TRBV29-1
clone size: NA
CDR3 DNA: TGCAGCGTTGATAGTGGACAGGGATCCTACGAGCAGTACTTC
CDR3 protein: CSVDSGQGSYEQYF